The sequence of this T cell receptor (beta chain) was determined in a study of cytomegalovirus exposure and HLA in healthy donors (dated by TCRdb to about 2017). The study in broad terms: An earlier analysis of a few hundred of the donors reported approximately 260 Gb of sequence data and around 120 million unique TCR beta sequences obtained from 180 million or so T cells. An early release covering just under 650 HLA-typed donors comprised about 300 gigabases of sequencing data and about 90 million unique TCR sequences. The genetic ancestry cluster associated with self-reported Caucasian donors included roughly 84% of the 300 to 450 genotyped donors. The study aimed to test whether cataloging public T cell receptors could reveal signatures of past pathogen exposure. The study profiled the T cell repertoires of approximately 700 subjects by immunosequencing and related them to cytomegalovirus serostatus. A separate validation cohort of roughly 130 different subjects was used in addition to the roughly 720-subject first cohort. To predict cytomegalovirus infection status, the study combined high-throughput TCR immunosequencing, statistical association of individual TCRs with disease status, and machine learning. A later analysis re-examined previously published TCR beta repertoires from 600 to 700 donors and added high-resolution HLA genotyping to investigate patterns of TCR occurrence. In the later analysis, no new phenotypic data were used to find candidate immune exposures; instead, reliance was placed on TCR beta sequences and their occurrence across donors. To decide whether each TCR beta V gene segment behaved as functional or pseudogenic, an earlier analysis of some 580 of the donors relied on high-throughput TCR beta sequencing. Donor age, sex, ethnicity and CMV serostatus were compiled alongside the repertoire data. Genome-wide SNP genotypes for about 60% of the 666 donors were used in a later genetic analysis, which treated that subset as a discovery cohort. Every discovery cohort repertoire had been produced on one sequencing platform. Class I and class II HLA loci were covered by the typing at four-digit resolution. The number of typed donors differed by locus: about 629-630 for A, B, C, DRB1 and DQB1; approximately 520 for DQA1; over 600 for DPA1; and some 450 for DPB1. A few DR-DQ haplotypes were treated as single units for association and clustering because of strong linkage in the cohort. Among roughly 400 genotyped donors of the cohort, an average of approximately 240,000 unique TCR beta nucleotide sequences was sequenced per donor, of which 15% to 20% were non-productive.

In total, 600 or so healthy bone marrow donors made up the cohort. Cohort members were all nominally healthy when sampled, although unrecorded immune exposures were likely present. The donor tested CMV seropositive, placing the donor among the 310 or so seropositive members of the cohort. Every donor gave a peripheral blood sample, and the peripheral blood mononuclear cells from that sample were used for TCR beta sequencing. The Qiagen DNeasy Blood Extraction Kit was used to extract genomic DNA from the blood cell samples. Results the study describes overall, beyond this receptor: The authors suggested that the approach could potentially be generalized to other disease states and immunological phenotypes. A total of 164 TCR beta chains were listed by the study as associated with cytomegalovirus. The 87-base-pair reads could not distinguish some IMGT-functional V segments, including TRBV6-2 and TRBV6-3, so those segments were excluded. Because HLA typing was unavailable for some donors at each locus, only the typed subset was used in association tests. In a later analysis, the rate of TCR association differed among HLA loci, with DRB1 alleles having the most associated TCRs and HLA-C alleles having the fewest. A further reported finding was that TCR beta sequences accurately predicted the HLA-A and HLA-B alleles for most subjects in the first cohort. A group of highly shared sequence variants was considered likely to be a technical artifact of the sequencing pipeline. Several of the top co-occurrence clusters appeared to be linked to parvovirus B19, influenza, CMV and Epstein-Barr virus, according to a later analysis. Linkage disequilibrium might explain the correlated functional status among segregating V segments, but an unknown experimental factor could not be excluded. Compared with the roughly 670-donor mean, donors in an Asian-associated ancestry cluster had fewer N-insertions in productive TCRs, according to a later genetic analysis. In a later analysis, most CMV-associated TCR beta chains were found to appear HLA-restricted, with HLA associations seemingly driven largely by CMV exposure. Most TCR sequences were seen in very few donors, while some public TCRs were found in many individuals. In this cohort, only TCR beta chains were sequenced, and detectable features were limited by the absence of alpha or paired-chain data. Roughly uniform sequencing depth across donors was assumed in presence/absence analyses, although this assumption may not hold. In an earlier analysis of more than 450 of the donors, most TCR beta V segments were observed in productive rearrangements about 87% or about 30% of the time, broadly matching IMGT annotations. Specific HLA alleles were associated with about 17,000 TCR beta sequences at a false discovery rate of 0.05 in a later analysis. The earlier analysis of almost 600 of the donors excluded 15 to 20 rarely observed V segments, including chromosome 9 orphons, because counts were too low. In vitro tests confirmed that a few of the cytomegalovirus-associated TCR beta chains recognize cytomegalovirus antigens. Immune exposure information for the cohort was limited to CMV serostatus. The classifier was reported to diagnose cytomegalovirus status with high specificity and sensitivity in both the original cohort and the validation cohort. An association between a missense DCLRE1C variant and V-gene and J-gene trimming of TCR beta chains was found in a later genetic analysis and replicated in an independent cohort. Compared with equally common non-associated chains, HLA-associated TCR beta chains in a later analysis were more clonally expanded and had lower generation probabilities. When HLA alleles, especially DR and DQ, strongly co-occurred, attributing TCR associations to individual alleles was difficult.

The library was generated by the immunoSEQ multiplex PCR assay. For the multiplex PCR, a mixture combining 60 forward primers for TCR Vbeta segments and 13 reverse primers for TCR Jbeta segments was used. The CDR3 region of rearranged TCR beta genes was amplified from genomic DNA with a multiplex PCR assay. On the Illumina HiSeq System, the amplified TCR beta libraries were sequenced as 87-base-pair reads. As for the original processing: Across the 700 or so repertoires, a later analysis counted 75 million to 90 million unique TCR beta chains, 9.5 million to 13 million of which were shared by at least two donors. Raw reads were error-corrected and collapsed into unique sequences by a nearest-neighbor algorithm in which closely related sequences were merged to remove PCR and sequencing errors. CDR3 sequences were aligned to IMGT reference sequences to assign V, D and J gene segments. For a sequence to be retained, a match of at least six nucleotides to both a V gene segment and a J gene segment was required. Rearrangements were called productive when the CDR3 lacked stop codons and stayed in frame with V and J; all others were non-productive. CDR3 was defined according to IMGT convention as the region running from the second conserved V-encoded cysteine to the conserved J-encoded phenylalanine. The earlier analysis of a few hundred of the donors excluded sequences that lacked an unambiguous match to a single V gene segment. In an earlier analysis of almost 600 of the donors, a V segment was called functional when productive rearrangements were above 56.7%, and segregating when the standard deviation between donors exceeded 5%. A statistical classification framework was built for diagnosing cytomegalovirus status from the catalog of TCR beta chain sequences. In a later analysis, TCR nucleotide sequences were compared against IMGT/GENE-DB human TR gene sequences so that V and J genes could be assigned. The TCRdist pipeline was used in a later analysis to assign CDR3 sequences and most-parsimonious VDJ recombination scenarios. In a later analysis, every TCR beta chain was defined by the combination of its CDR3 amino acid sequence and its V-gene family, and reads without a unique V-gene family were dropped. A later analysis removed 550 to 700 highly shared, low-generation-probability nucleotide sequences to deal with suspected cross-contamination and a sequencing artifact. In a later analysis, a clonal expansion index was calculated for each public chain from normalized within-repertoire ranks of inferred template counts. In a later analysis, generation probabilities were computed using a VDJ recombination model fitted to out-of-frame rearrangements, and the results were checked against IGoR. In a later analysis, TCR-TCR, TCR-HLA and TCR-CMV co-occurrence was scored with hypergeometric tests, and a repertoire-size bias correction was applied to TCR pairs. False discovery rates were estimated in a later analysis by permuting HLA or CMV assignments 20 times. In a later analysis, co-occurring TCRs were grouped using DBSCAN, and TCRdist sequence similarity was added for clustering within HLA-allele-positive subsets. Co-occurrence clustering excluded repertoires with fewer than 30,000 or more than 120,000 public chains, plus five with anomalous nucleotide sharing. TCRdb re-hosts the immuneACCESS table, in-frame sequences only. Its copies lack some clones; in the studies checked, an unresolved V gene accounts for under half of them, and the cause for the rest is not known. That table furnishes V, J and clone size, whereas the DNA furnished D and trimming. A total of some 140,000 clones appear in this sample, around 78% of them only once. Of the sample, about 1.8% falls within the top ten clones.

Points on this clone: There is no known antigen for this receptor. No base quality information exists; no much larger clone differs at one position.

V loses 4 bases, J loses 7 bases, and the germline ends lie 11 bases apart. The CDR3 runs 13 residues from the cysteine to the phenylalanine. The read is trimmed to its CDR3 DNA, 39 bases read in frame from base 1. As encoded in the germline V gene (reference sequence), CDR1 is LNHDA while CDR2 is SQIVND. The sequencing input was PBMCs. This TCR came from a female donor in good health and CMV-seropositive. The rearrangement combines TRBV19 with TRBJ1-5; matching of 6 bases hints at TRBD1 as the D gene. The nucleotide sequence reads as follows: TGTGCCAGTAGTAAACAGGGAGGGCAGCCCCAGCATTTT. This translates into CASSKQGGQPQHF.